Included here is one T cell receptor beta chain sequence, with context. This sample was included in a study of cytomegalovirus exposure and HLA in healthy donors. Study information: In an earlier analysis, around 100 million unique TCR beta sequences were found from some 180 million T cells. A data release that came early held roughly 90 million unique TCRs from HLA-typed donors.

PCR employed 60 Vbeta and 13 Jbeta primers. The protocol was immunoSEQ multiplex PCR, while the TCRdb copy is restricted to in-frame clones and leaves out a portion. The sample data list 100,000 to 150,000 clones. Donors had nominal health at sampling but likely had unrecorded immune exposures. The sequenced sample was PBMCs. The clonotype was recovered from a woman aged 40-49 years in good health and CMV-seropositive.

The CDR3 sequence is CASSLGSGSYNEQFF. CDR3 nucleotide sequence: TGTGCCAGCAGCTTAGGGAGCGGTTCCTACAATGAGCAGTTCTTC. J is TRBJ2-1 and V is TRBV7-9, with a tentative D call TRBD2 (5 bases). This CDR3 has 15 amino acids. Trimming removed 1 base from V and 1 base from J, with 8 bases in between. CDR1 SEHNR and CDR2 FQNEAQ come from the germline V gene (reference sequence).